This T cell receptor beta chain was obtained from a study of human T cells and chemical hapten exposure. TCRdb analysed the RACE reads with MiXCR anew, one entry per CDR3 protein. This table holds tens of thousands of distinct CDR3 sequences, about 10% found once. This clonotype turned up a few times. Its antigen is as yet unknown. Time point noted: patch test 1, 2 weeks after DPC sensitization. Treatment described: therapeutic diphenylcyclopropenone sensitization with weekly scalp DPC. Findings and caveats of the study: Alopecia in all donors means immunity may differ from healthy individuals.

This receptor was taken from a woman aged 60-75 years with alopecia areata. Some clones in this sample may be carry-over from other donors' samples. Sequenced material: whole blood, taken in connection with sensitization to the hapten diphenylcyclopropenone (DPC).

The CDR3 is CASSQVQVLSYNSPLHF. For the CDR3, the DNA is TGTGCCAGCAGCCAAGTACAGGTACTCTCCTATAATTCACCCCTCCACTTT. The rearrangement joins TRBV3-1 to TRBJ1-6; maybe TRBD1 (5 bases). The CDR3 is 17 residues long. CDR1 and CDR2 (germline): LGHDT, YNNKEL (reference sequence). V gave up 1 base and J gave up 0 bases, with 10 bases separating them.